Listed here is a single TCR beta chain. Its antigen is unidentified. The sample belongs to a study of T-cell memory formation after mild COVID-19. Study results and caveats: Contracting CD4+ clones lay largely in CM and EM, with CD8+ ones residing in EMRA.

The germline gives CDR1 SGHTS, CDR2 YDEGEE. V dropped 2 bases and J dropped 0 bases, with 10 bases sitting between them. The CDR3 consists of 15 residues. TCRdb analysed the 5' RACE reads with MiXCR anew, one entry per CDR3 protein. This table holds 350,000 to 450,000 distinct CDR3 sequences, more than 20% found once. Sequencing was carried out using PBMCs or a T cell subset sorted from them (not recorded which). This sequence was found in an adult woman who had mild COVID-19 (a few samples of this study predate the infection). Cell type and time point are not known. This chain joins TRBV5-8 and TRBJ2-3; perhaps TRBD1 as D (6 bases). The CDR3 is CASSFGTTSTDTQYF. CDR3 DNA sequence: TGTGCCAGCAGCTTTGGGACAACTAGCACAGATACGCAGTATTTT.